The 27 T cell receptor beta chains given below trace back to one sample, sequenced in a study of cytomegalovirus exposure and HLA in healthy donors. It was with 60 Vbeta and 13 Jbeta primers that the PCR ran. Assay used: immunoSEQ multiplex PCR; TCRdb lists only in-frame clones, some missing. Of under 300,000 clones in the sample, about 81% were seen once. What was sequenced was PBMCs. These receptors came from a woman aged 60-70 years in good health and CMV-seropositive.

The chain's CDR3 is CASSFSGQETQYF. The DNA of the CDR3 is TGCGCCAGCAGCTTTAGCGGCCAAGAGACCCAGTACTTC. The chain uses TRBV5-1 and TRBJ2-5, with D possibly TRBD2 on 6 matching bases. This CDR3 is 13 amino acids long. Per germline, CDR1 SGHRS and CDR2 YFSETQ. The V gene lost 2 bases and the J gene lost 1 base, with 6 bases spanning the gap.

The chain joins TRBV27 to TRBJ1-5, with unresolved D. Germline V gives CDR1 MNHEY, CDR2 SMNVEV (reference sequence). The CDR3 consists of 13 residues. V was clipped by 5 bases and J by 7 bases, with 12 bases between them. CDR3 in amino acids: CASSPPVGQPQHF. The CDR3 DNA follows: TGTGCCAGCAGTCCCCCGGTGGGCCAGCCCCAGCATTTT.

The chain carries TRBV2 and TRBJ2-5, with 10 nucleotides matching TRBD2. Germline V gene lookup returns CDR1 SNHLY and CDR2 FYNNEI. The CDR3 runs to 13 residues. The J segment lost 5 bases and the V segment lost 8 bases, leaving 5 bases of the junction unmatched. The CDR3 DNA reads TGTGCCAGCTTAGCGGGAGGCACGGAGACCCAGTACTTC. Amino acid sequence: CASLAGGTETQYF.

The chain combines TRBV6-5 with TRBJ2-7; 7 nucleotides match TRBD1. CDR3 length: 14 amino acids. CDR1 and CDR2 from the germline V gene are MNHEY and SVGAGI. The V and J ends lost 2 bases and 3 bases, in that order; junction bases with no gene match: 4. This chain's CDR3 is CASSYRDRFYEQYF. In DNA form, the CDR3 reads TGTGCCAGCAGTTACCGGGACAGATTCTACGAGCAGTACTTC.

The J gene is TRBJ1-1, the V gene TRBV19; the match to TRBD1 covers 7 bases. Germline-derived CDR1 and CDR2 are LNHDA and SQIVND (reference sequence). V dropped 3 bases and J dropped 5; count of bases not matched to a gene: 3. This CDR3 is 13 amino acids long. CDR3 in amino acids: CASSIRQGTEAFF. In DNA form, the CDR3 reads TGTGCCAGTAGTATTCGACAGGGAACTGAAGCTTTCTTT.

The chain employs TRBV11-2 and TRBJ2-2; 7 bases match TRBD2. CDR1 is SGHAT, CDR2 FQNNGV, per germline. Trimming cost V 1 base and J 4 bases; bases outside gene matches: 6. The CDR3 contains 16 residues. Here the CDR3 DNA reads TGTGCCAGCAGCTTAGCTAGCGGCCCGGTCACCGGGGAGCTGTTTTTT. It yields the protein CASSLASGPVTGELFF.

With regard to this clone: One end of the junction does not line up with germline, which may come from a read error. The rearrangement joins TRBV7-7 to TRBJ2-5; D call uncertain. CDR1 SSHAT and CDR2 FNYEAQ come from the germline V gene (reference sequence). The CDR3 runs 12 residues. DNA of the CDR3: TGTGCTAGCAGCTCGGTCCGAGAGACCCAGTACTTC. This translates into CASSSVRETQYF.

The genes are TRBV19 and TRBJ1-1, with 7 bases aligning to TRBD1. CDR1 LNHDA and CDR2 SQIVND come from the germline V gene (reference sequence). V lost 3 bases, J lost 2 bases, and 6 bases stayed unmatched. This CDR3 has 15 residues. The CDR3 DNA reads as TGTGCCAGTAGTATTTCGGGACAGCCTAACACTGAAGCTTTCTTT. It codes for CASSISGQPNTEAFF.

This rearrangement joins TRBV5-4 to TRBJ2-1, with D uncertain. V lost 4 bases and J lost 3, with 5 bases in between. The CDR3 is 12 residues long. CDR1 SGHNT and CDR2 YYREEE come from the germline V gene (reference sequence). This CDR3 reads CASSTIYNEQFF. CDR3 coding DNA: TGTGCCAGCAGCACTATCTACAATGAGCAGTTCTTC.

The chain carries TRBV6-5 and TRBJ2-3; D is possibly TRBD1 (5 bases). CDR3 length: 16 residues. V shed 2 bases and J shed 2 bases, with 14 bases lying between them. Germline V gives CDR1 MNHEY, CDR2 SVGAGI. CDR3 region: CASSYPTGRVTDTQYF. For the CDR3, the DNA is TGTGCCAGCAGTTACCCCACAGGTCGGGTCACAGATACGCAGTATTTT.

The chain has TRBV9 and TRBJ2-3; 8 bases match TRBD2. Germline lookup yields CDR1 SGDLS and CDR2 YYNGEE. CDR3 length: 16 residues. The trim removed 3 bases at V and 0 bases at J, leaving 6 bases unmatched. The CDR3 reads CASSARLATSTDTQYF. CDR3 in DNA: TGTGCCAGCAGCGCCCGACTAGCGACTAGCACAGATACGCAGTATTTT.

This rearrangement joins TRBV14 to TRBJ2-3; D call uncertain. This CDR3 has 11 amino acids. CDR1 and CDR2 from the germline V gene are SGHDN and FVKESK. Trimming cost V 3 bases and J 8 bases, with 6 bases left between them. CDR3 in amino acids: CASSQARTQYF. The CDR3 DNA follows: TGTGCCAGCAGCCAGGCCCGTACGCAGTATTTT.

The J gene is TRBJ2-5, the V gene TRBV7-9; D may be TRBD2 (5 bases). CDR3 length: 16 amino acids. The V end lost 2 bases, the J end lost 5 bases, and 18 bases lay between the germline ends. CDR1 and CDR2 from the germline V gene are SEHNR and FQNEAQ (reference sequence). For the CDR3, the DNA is TGTGCCAGCAGCTTACCCACGGCCCGCCGCGGGGAGACCCAGTACTTC. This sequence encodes CASSLPTARRGETQYF.

CDR3 loop: CASSFSEDQPQHF. In DNA, the CDR3 is TGTGCCAGCAGTTTTTCAGAGGATCAGCCCCAGCATTTT. The chain employs TRBV14 and TRBJ1-5, with D hard to call. The CDR3 is made up of 13 amino acids. Germline assignment: CDR1 SGHDN and CDR2 FVKESK. V was cut by 6 bases and J by 5 bases, with 11 bases left in between.

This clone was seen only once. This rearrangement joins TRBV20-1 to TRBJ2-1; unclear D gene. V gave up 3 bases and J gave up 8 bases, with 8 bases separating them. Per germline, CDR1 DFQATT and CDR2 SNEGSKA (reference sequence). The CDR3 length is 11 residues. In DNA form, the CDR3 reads TGCAGTGCTAGGCGAGAAGATGAGCAGTTCTTC. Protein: CSARREDEQFF.

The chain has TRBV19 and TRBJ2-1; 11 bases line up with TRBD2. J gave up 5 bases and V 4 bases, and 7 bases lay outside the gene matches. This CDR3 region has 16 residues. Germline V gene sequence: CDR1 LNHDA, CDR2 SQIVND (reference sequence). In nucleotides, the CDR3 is TGTGCCAGTAGTAACTTAGCGGGAGGGGGGGACAATGAGCAGTTCTTC. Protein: CASSNLAGGGDNEQFF.

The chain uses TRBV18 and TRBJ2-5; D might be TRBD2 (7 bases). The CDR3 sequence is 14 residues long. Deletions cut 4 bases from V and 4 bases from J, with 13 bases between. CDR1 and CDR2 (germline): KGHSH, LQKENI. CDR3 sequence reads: CASSLTRGGETQYF. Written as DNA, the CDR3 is TGTGCCAGCTCACTCACGAGGGGGGGAGAGACCCAGTACTTC.

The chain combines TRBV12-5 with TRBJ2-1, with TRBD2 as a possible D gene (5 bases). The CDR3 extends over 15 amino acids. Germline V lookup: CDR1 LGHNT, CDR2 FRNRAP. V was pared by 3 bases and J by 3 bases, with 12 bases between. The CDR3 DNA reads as TGTGCTAGTGGTTTTTCGGGGATAAGCTACAATGAGCAGTTCTTC. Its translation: CASGFSGISYNEQFF.

The CDR3 DNA is TGTGCCAGTAGTCGGGACAGGGGAACGAGGAACACTGAAGCTTTCTTT. Its protein is CASSRDRGTRNTEAFF. The rearrangement joins TRBV19 to TRBJ1-1; 10 bases match TRBD1. Germline loops: CDR1 LNHDA, CDR2 SQIVND (reference sequence). This CDR3 is 16 amino acids long. V was pared by 5 bases and J by 1 base, with 7 bases of the junction left unmatched.

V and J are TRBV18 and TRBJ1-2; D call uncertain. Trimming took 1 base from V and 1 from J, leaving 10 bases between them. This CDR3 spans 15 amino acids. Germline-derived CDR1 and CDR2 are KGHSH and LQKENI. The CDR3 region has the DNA TGTGCCAGCTCACCACTGCCCAACTTTAACTATGGCTACACCTTC. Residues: CASSPLPNFNYGYTF.

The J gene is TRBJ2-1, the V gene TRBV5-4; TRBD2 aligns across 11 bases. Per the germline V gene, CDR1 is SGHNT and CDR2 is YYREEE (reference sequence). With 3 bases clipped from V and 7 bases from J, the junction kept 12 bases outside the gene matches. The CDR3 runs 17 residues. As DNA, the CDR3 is TGTGCCAGCAGCTCGGCGACTAGCGGGATAGCGGGAAATGAGCAGTTCTTC. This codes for CASSSATSGIAGNEQFF.

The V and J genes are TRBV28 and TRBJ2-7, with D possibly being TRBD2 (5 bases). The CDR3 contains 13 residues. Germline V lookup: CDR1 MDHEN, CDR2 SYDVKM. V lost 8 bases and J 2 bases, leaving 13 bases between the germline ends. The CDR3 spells CASVDSRTYEQYF. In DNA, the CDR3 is TGTGCCAGCGTGGACTCCCGCACCTACGAGCAGTACTTC.

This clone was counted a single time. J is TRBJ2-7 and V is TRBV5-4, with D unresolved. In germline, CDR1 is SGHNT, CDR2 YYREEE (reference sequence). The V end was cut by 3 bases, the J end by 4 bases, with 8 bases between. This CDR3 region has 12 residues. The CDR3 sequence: CASSSPGYEQYF. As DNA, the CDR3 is TGTGCCAGCAGCTCCCCAGGTTACGAGCAGTACTTC.

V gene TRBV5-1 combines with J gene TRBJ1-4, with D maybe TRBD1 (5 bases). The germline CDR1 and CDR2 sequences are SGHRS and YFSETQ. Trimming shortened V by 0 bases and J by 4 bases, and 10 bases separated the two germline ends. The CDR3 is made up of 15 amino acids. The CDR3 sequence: CASSLESRVNEKLFF. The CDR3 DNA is TGCGCCAGCAGCTTGGAGAGCAGGGTTAATGAAAAACTGTTTTTT.

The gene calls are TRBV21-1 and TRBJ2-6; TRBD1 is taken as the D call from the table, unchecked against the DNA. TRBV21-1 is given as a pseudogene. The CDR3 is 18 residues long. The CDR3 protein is CASSKNPGQSSGANVLTF. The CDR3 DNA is TGTGCCAGCAGCAAAAATCCGGGACAGAGCTCTGGGGCCAACGTCCTGACTTTC.

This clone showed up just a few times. The CDR3 here is CAIRETGQDPLAFF. CDR3 sequence (DNA): TGTGCCATCAGGGAGACGGGACAGGACCCCTTAGCTTTCTTT. This chain links TRBV10-3 with TRBJ1-1, with TRBD1 matching over 8 bases. The CDR3 runs 14 residues. Germline loops: CDR1 ENHRY, CDR2 SYGVKD. V shed 6 bases and J 10 bases; nucleotides not matched to a gene: 13.

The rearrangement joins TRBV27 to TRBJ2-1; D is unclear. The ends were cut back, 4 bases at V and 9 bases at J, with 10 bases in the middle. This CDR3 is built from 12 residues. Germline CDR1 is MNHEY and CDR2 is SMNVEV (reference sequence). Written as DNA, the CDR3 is TGTGCCAGCAGTTCCCTGAACTTTGAGCAGTTCTTC. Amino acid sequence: CASSSLNFEQFF.